The present T cell receptor (beta chain) was sequenced within a study of T-cell memory formation after mild COVID-19. Study in general: The TCR clusters were mostly specific to one donor. General observations from the study: Mostly located in CM and EM were contracting CD4+ clones, with contracting CD8+ clones located in EMRA. Nothing confirmed that second-wave clones peaking on day 37 were specific for SARS-CoV-2.

Germline-derived CDR1 and CDR2 are KGHSH and LQKENI. The CDR3 contains 14 residues. V shed 4 bases and J shed 2 bases, with 12 bases lying between them. In the case of this clonotype: Its antigen is not known.

TCRdb used MiXCR to reprocess the 5' RACE reads, holding one entry per CDR3 protein. The data contain 92,000 or so distinct CDR3 sequences, roughly 16% of them singletons. The V and J genes are TRBV18 and TRBJ2-7; D ambiguous. This TCR came from a man between 18 and 35 years old who had mild COVID-19 (a few samples of this study predate the infection). Cell type and time point are not known. Specimen: PBMCs or a T cell subset sorted from them (not recorded which). CDR3 region: CASSLAERTYEQYV. In nucleotides, the CDR3 is TGTGCCAGCTCACTTGCGGAAAGGACCTACGAGCAGTACGTC.